This TCR beta chain is from a study of cytomegalovirus exposure and HLA in healthy donors (dated by TCRdb to about 2017). Describing the broader study: An earlier analysis of roughly 630 of the donors reported roughly 300 Gb of sequence data and some 120 million unique TCR beta sequences from about 180 million T cells. To study patterns of TCR occurrence, a later analysis re-analyzed previously published TCR beta repertoires from around 700 donors and added high-resolution HLA genotyping. Typing coverage differed by locus: A, B, C, DRB1 and DQB1 were typed in about 629-640 donors, DQA1 in about 550, DPA1 in around 610, and DPB1 in around 490. The genetic ancestry cluster associated with self-reported Caucasian donors included about four fifths of the 300 to 450 genotyped donors. High-throughput TCR immunosequencing, statistical association of individual TCRs with disease status, and machine learning were combined to predict cytomegalovirus infection status. Both class I and class II loci were covered by HLA typing, at four-digit resolution. The study aimed to test whether signatures of past pathogen exposure could be identified by cataloging public T cell receptors. A separate validation cohort of 100 to 150 different subjects was used in addition to the approximately 640-subject first cohort. Donor age, sex, ethnicity and CMV serostatus were compiled alongside the repertoire data. Five DR-DQ haplotypes were treated as single units for association and clustering because of strong linkage in the cohort. Genome-wide SNP genotypes for about 65% of the 666 donors were used in a later genetic analysis, which treated that subset as a discovery cohort. The later analysis used no new phenotypic data to find candidate immune exposures, relying instead on TCR beta sequences and their occurrence across donors. An early release that covered 500 to 800 HLA-typed donors contained approximately 300 gigabases of sequencing data and around 85 million unique TCR sequences. All discovery cohort repertoires had been generated on a single sequencing platform. Among roughly 370 genotyped donors of the cohort, an average of roughly 240,000 unique TCR beta nucleotide sequences were sequenced per donor, around 18% of them non-productive. In an earlier analysis of several hundred of the donors, high-throughput TCR beta sequencing was used to judge whether each TCR beta V gene segment behaved as functional or pseudogenic. The study used immunosequencing to profile the T cell repertoires of about 670 subjects and linked those repertoires to cytomegalovirus serostatus. Broader findings and caveats from the paper: Sequencing depth was assumed to be roughly uniform across donors in the presence/absence analyses, though that assumption may not hold. The earlier analysis of nearly 600 of the donors excluded roughly 17 rarely observed V segments, including chromosome 9 orphons, because counts were too low. The classifier was reported to diagnose cytomegalovirus status with high specificity and sensitivity in both the original and validation cohorts. The sequencing pipeline was judged likely to have produced a cluster of highly shared sequence variants as a technical artifact. In a later analysis, HLA-associated TCR beta chains showed more clonal expansion and lower generation probabilities than non-associated chains that were equally common. In a later analysis, TCR association rates were found to vary across HLA loci, with the most associated TCRs seen for DRB1 alleles and the fewest for HLA-C alleles. In a later genetic analysis, fewer N-insertions in productive TCRs were reported among donors in an Asian-associated ancestry cluster than the roughly 640-donor mean. Most CMV-associated TCR beta chains appeared to be HLA-restricted in a later analysis, and the HLA associations seemed to be driven largely by CMV exposure. Across donors, most TCR sequences were observed very rarely, whereas some public TCRs were present in many individuals. A few of the identified cytomegalovirus-associated TCR beta chains were confirmed in vitro to be specific for cytomegalovirus antigens. A later analysis associated about 17,000 TCR beta sequences with specific HLA alleles at a false discovery rate of 0.05. In an earlier analysis of 450 to 750 of the donors, most TCR beta V segments appeared in productive rearrangements about 90% or about 30% of the time, broadly matching IMGT annotations. Correlated functional status among segregating V segments might reflect linkage disequilibrium, but an unknown experimental factor could not be ruled out. Only TCR beta chains were sequenced in this cohort, and the absence of alpha or paired-chain data limited detectable features. Because HLA typing was unavailable for some donors at each locus, only the typed subset was used in association tests. The authors suggested that the approach could potentially be generalized to other disease states and immunological phenotypes. Strong co-occurrence of HLA alleles, especially DR and DQ, made assigning TCR associations to individual alleles difficult. For the cohort, immune exposure information was limited to CMV serostatus. Some IMGT-functional V segments, including TRBV6-2 and TRBV6-3, could not be distinguished by the 87-base-pair reads and were therefore excluded. An association between a missense DCLRE1C variant and V-gene and J-gene trimming of TCR beta chains was found in a later genetic analysis and replicated in an independent cohort. A later analysis reported that several top co-occurrence clusters appeared linked to parvovirus B19, influenza, CMV and Epstein-Barr virus. The study listed 150 to 200 TCR beta chains as associated with cytomegalovirus. A further reported finding was that TCR beta sequences accurately predicted the HLA-A and HLA-B alleles for most subjects in the first cohort.

The cohort was made up of hundreds of healthy bone marrow donors. At the time of sampling, every cohort member was nominally healthy, though immune exposures that went unrecorded were likely present. The donor tested CMV seronegative, placing the donor among the 350 or so seronegative members of the cohort. A peripheral blood sample was collected from each donor, and TCR beta sequencing was performed on peripheral blood mononuclear cells. The Qiagen DNeasy Blood Extraction Kit was used to extract genomic DNA from the blood cell samples. CDR1 and CDR2 are read off the germline V gene as MDHEN and SYDVKM. After removal of 5 bases from V and 2 bases from J, the junction retains 12 bases not matched to a gene. Reading from cysteine to phenylalanine, the CDR3 counts 17 amino acids. The CDR3 DNA has 51 bases and is translated from base 1. The receptor library was made with the immunoSEQ multiplex PCR assay. A mixture of 60 forward primers for TCR Vbeta segments and 13 reverse primers for TCR Jbeta segments was used in the multiplex PCR. The CDR3 region of rearranged TCR beta genes was amplified from genomic DNA with a multiplex PCR assay. Amplified TCR beta libraries were sequenced as 87-base-pair reads on the Illumina HiSeq System. Per the authors' processing: A later analysis counted around 72 million unique TCR beta chains across the 666 repertoires, and around 9.9 million of these chains were shared by at least two donors. To remove PCR and sequencing errors, raw reads were error-corrected and collapsed into unique sequences using a nearest-neighbor algorithm that merged closely related sequences. CDR3 sequences were aligned to IMGT reference sequences to assign V, D and J gene segments. For a sequence to be retained, a match of at least six nucleotides to both a V gene segment and a J gene segment was required. A rearrangement counted as productive if the CDR3 had no stop codons and remained in frame with V and J, and every other rearrangement counted as non-productive. Following IMGT convention, CDR3 was defined as the stretch from the second conserved V-encoded cysteine up to the conserved J-encoded phenylalanine. The earlier analysis of about 500 of the donors excluded sequences that lacked an unambiguous match to a single V gene segment. In an earlier analysis of some 590 of the donors, V segments were called functional above 56.7% productive rearrangements and were called segregating when the between-donor standard deviation exceeded 5%. A statistical classification framework was built for diagnosing cytomegalovirus status from the catalog of TCR beta chain sequences. In a later analysis, V and J genes were assigned by comparing TCR nucleotide sequences against IMGT/GENE-DB human TR gene sequences. A later analysis assigned CDR3 sequences and most-parsimonious VDJ recombination scenarios with the TCRdist pipeline. In a later analysis, each TCR beta chain was defined by its CDR3 amino acid sequence together with its V-gene family, and reads without a unique V-gene family were excluded. In a later analysis, several hundred highly shared, low-generation-probability nucleotide sequences were removed to address suspected cross-contamination and a sequencing artifact. For each public chain, a later analysis derived a clonal expansion index from normalized ranks of inferred template counts within each repertoire. In a later analysis, generation probabilities were computed with a VDJ recombination model fitted to out-of-frame rearrangements, and the resulting probabilities were checked against IGoR. In a later analysis, TCR-TCR, TCR-HLA and TCR-CMV co-occurrence was scored with hypergeometric tests, and a repertoire-size bias correction was applied to TCR pairs. A later analysis estimated false discovery rates by permuting HLA or CMV assignments 20 times. In a later analysis, co-occurring TCRs were grouped using DBSCAN, and TCRdist sequence similarity was added for clustering within HLA-allele-positive subsets. Repertoires with fewer than 30,000 or more than 120,000 public chains were left out of co-occurrence clustering, as were about five repertoires with anomalous nucleotide sharing. Not all clones reach the TCRdb copy of this immuneACCESS table, which keeps in-frame sequences only. Checked studies attribute under half of the gap to unresolved V genes and leave the rest unexplained. From that table come the V and J calls and clone size; the DNA was used to work out D and trimming. Within this sample are about 55,000 clones, with 77% of them counted one time only. Of the sample, approximately 2.3% is held by the ten largest clones.

Remarks on this clone: The target of this receptor is not known. No much larger clone is present one base from it, and per-base qualities are unavailable.

The source is a female donor in good health and CMV-seronegative. Sequenced material: PBMCs. The V and J genes are TRBV28 and TRBJ1-3; 7 of the junction bases match TRBD1. CDR3 region: CASSLGTQGNTGNTIYF. In nucleotides, the sequence is TGTGCCAGCAGTCTGGGTACACAGGGGAATACTGGAAACACCATATATTTT.